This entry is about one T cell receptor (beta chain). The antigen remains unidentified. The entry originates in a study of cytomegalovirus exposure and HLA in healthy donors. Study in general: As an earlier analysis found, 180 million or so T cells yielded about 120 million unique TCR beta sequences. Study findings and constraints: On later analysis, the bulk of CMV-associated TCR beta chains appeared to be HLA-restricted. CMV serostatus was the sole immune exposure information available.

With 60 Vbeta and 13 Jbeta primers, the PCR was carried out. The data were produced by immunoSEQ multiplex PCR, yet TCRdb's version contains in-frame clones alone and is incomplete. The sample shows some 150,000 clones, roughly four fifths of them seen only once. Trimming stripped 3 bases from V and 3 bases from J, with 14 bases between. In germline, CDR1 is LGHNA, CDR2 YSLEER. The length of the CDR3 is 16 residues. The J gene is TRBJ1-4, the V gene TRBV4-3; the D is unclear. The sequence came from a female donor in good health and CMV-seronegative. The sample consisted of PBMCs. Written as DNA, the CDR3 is TGCGCCAGCAGCCAGGTCCGGGATGCACCTAATGAAAAACTGTTTTTT. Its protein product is CASSQVRDAPNEKLFF.